The rows below give T cell receptor beta chains drawn from one sample of a study of cytomegalovirus exposure and HLA in healthy donors. Method: immunoSEQ multiplex PCR; TCRdb's copy keeps in-frame clones and lacks some. The sample contains 150,000 to 200,000 clones, 60% to 80% of which appear only once. Material: PBMCs. Receptors originate from a man younger than 35 in good health and CMV-seropositive. Both conserved end residues are part of each CDR3. A D gene is named only where the DNA matches it firmly. A clone size is listed for some rows: how often the clone was seen (once, few, many), or a class if it is expanded.

d_gene: TRBD1
v_gene: TRBV4-2
j_gene: TRBJ1-1
abundance: -
CDR3nt: TGTGCCAGCAGCCAAGATAGGCAGGGGGTAATCACTGAAGCTTTCTTT
CDR3aa: CASSQDRQGVITEAFF

d_gene: TRBD2
v_gene: TRBV7-2
j_gene: TRBJ2-5
abundance: -
CDR3nt: TGTGCCAGCAGCTTAGAGATCCCTAGCGGGGGCTTGTGGGAGACCCAGTACTTC
CDR3aa: CASSLEIPSGGLWETQYF

d_gene: -
v_gene: TRBV2
j_gene: TRBJ1-1
abundance: -
CDR3nt: TGTGCCAGCAGTGGTGGCAGGGCCCCGGTAAAAGCTTTCTTT
CDR3aa: CASSGGRAPVKAFF

d_gene: -
v_gene: TRBV2
j_gene: TRBJ1-6
abundance: -
CDR3nt: TGTGCCAGCAGAGCCCAGACAGGTCAAATCAATTCACCCCTCCACTTT
CDR3aa: CASRAQTGQINSPLHF

d_gene: TRBD2
v_gene: TRBV19
j_gene: TRBJ2-3
abundance: -
CDR3nt: TGTGCCGTAGCCCGCAGCGGGACTAGCACAGATACGCAGTATTTT
CDR3aa: CAVARSGTSTDTQYF

d_gene: TRBD1
v_gene: TRBV7-9
j_gene: TRBJ1-4
abundance: few
CDR3nt: TGTGCCAGCAGCGTGTCGGGACAGGGTATTGGTGAAAAACTGTTTTTT
CDR3aa: CASSVSGQGIGEKLFF

d_gene: -
v_gene: TRBV6-1
j_gene: TRBJ2-2
abundance: -
CDR3nt: TGTGCCAGCACCGGGGCCGGGGAGCTGTTTTTT
CDR3aa: CASTGAGELFF

d_gene: TRBD1
v_gene: TRBV6-6
j_gene: TRBJ1-2
abundance: -
CDR3nt: TGTGCCAGCAGGACAGGGGGCGCGGTCTATGGCTACACCTTC
CDR3aa: CASRTGGAVYGYTF

d_gene: TRBD1
v_gene: TRBV2
j_gene: TRBJ1-1
abundance: few
CDR3nt: TGTGCCAGCAGTAGAACCACAGGGGGCGGAACTGAAGCTTTCTTT
CDR3aa: CASSRTTGGGTEAFF

d_gene: -
v_gene: TRBV29-1
j_gene: TRBJ2-3
abundance: -
CDR3nt: TGCAGCGGCGCGGGGACGGCAAGCACAGATACGCAGTATTTT
CDR3aa: CSGAGTASTDTQYF

d_gene: -
v_gene: TRBV7-9
j_gene: TRBJ1-1
abundance: -
CDR3nt: TGTGCCAGCAGCTTAGAACAGGGCGGCGGAGCTTTCTTT
CDR3aa: CASSLEQGGGAFF

d_gene: -
v_gene: TRBV30
j_gene: TRBJ2-5
abundance: -
CDR3nt: TGTGCCTGGAGTGTACTCGGCAGGGAAGAGACCCAGTACTTC
CDR3aa: CAWSVLGREETQYF

d_gene: -
v_gene: TRBV11-2
j_gene: TRBJ2-3
abundance: -
CDR3nt: TGTGCCAGCAGCTTATACCCGGAGGCTAGCACAGATACGCAGTATTTT
CDR3aa: CASSLYPEASTDTQYF

d_gene: TRBD2
v_gene: TRBV6-1
j_gene: TRBJ2-1
abundance: -
CDR3nt: TGTGCCAGCAGACTAGCGGGCTACAATGAGCAGTTCTTC
CDR3aa: CASRLAGYNEQFF

d_gene: -
v_gene: TRBV2
j_gene: TRBJ2-1
abundance: -
CDR3nt: TGTGCCAGCAGCCAGGGACACTACAATGAGCAGTTCTTC
CDR3aa: CASSQGHYNEQFF

d_gene: -
v_gene: TRBV7-2
j_gene: TRBJ2-1
abundance: -
CDR3nt: TGTGCCAGCAGCCCGCGGGACGGCTCCTACAATGAGCAGTTCTTC
CDR3aa: CASSPRDGSYNEQFF

d_gene: TRBD2
v_gene: TRBV7-2
j_gene: TRBJ2-1
abundance: once
CDR3nt: TGTGCCAGCAGCTCTCGACTAGCGGGTTCCTGGACGGATGAGCAGTTCTTC
CDR3aa: CASSSRLAGSWTDEQFF

d_gene: -
v_gene: TRBV28
j_gene: TRBJ1-6
abundance: -
CDR3nt: TGTGCCAGCCTTTTGGGGGGGTCCGGTAATTCACCCCTCCACTTT
CDR3aa: CASLLGGSGNSPLHF

d_gene: TRBD1
v_gene: TRBV28
j_gene: TRBJ2-1
abundance: -
CDR3nt: TGTGCCAGCAGTTTCAGGGCAGGGGGTCGTGAGCAGTTCTTC
CDR3aa: CASSFRAGGREQFF

d_gene: TRBD1
v_gene: TRBV6-6
j_gene: TRBJ1-4
abundance: -
CDR3nt: TGTGCCAGCAGTCGGTCAGGGGGCGACAGGGAAAAACTGTTTTTT
CDR3aa: CASSRSGGDREKLFF

d_gene: TRBD1
v_gene: TRBV27
j_gene: TRBJ1-5
abundance: -
CDR3nt: TGTGCCAGCAGTCCCCTCCTGACAGGGAAGGATCAGCCCCAGCATTTT
CDR3aa: CASSPLLTGKDQPQHF

d_gene: TRBD1
v_gene: TRBV7-8
j_gene: TRBJ1-1
abundance: few
CDR3nt: TGTGCCAGCAGCTTATTGACAGGGGATACTGAAGCTTTCTTT
CDR3aa: CASSLLTGDTEAFF

d_gene: TRBD1
v_gene: TRBV2
j_gene: TRBJ2-1
abundance: few
CDR3nt: TGTGCCAGCACCCGAGGGACAGGGGGAGGCAATGAGCAGTTCTTC
CDR3aa: CASTRGTGGGNEQFF

d_gene: -
v_gene: TRBV7-2
j_gene: TRBJ2-1
abundance: -
CDR3nt: TGTGCCAGCAGCTTATCCCGACCCCAGGGTGAGCAGTTCTTC
CDR3aa: CASSLSRPQGEQFF

d_gene: -
v_gene: TRBV13
j_gene: TRBJ1-3
abundance: -
CDR3nt: TGTGCCAGCAGCTTTAGTAGTGGGCCTGGAAACACCATATATTTT
CDR3aa: CASSFSSGPGNTIYF

d_gene: -
v_gene: TRBV29-1
j_gene: TRBJ2-3
abundance: -
CDR3nt: TGCAGCGTTGAAGAAACTACCCGGCCAGATACGCAGTATTTT
CDR3aa: CSVEETTRPDTQYF